This T cell receptor (beta chain) was sequenced in a study of shared clonotypes between healthy human individuals. In regard to this clone: Its antigen remains unidentified.

Study-level points and caveats: Only blood underwent sampling, and tissue repertoires likely differ.

Assay used: immunoSEQ multiplex PCR; TCRdb lists only in-frame clones, some missing. The table has roughly 2,000,000 clones, approximately 95% seen once. As defined, naive CD8 cells were CD45RO-negative and positively selected for CCR7, with terminally differentiated effector memory CD45RA+ cells excluded. The CDR3 runs to 16 residues. The germline gives CDR1 SGHDT, CDR2 YYEEEE. Trimming took 0 bases from V and 5 from J, leaving 14 bases between them. This receptor was obtained from a young man in good health. The sample was naive CD8+ T cells sorted from blood. J is TRBJ2-2 and V is TRBV5-6, with unresolved D. The CDR3, as DNA: TGTGCCAGCAGCTTGGTAGAATCTTCGGCGACCGGGGAGCTGTTTTTT. Its translation is CASSLVESSATGELFF.